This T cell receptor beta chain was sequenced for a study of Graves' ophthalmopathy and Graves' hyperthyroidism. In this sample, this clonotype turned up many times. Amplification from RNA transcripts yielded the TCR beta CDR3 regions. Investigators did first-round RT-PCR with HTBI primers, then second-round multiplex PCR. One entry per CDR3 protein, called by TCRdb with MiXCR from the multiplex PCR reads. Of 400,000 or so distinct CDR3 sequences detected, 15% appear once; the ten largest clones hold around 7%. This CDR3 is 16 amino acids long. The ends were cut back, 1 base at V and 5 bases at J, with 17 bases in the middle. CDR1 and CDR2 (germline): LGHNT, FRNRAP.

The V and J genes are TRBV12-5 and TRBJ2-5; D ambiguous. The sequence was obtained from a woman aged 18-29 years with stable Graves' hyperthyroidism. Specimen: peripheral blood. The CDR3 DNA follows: TGTGCTAGTGGTTTGGCGACGCTGGGTTACGGTGAGACCCAGTACTTC. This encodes CASGLATLGYGETQYF.